This TCR beta chain was identified during a study of Ad26.COV2.S vaccination and SARS-CoV-2 variants. Study outcomes and limitations: Spike-specific CD8+ and CD4+ T cell responses reportedly showed substantial breadth after vaccination. Higher spike-specific TCR breadth was found in vaccine recipients than in placebo recipients.

Notes on this clone: The antigen is not known.

The sample's treatment: some 19 received Ad26.COV2.S at low or high dose, single or two shots; about 5 received placebo; per-sample allocation not given. Sampling was done on day 63 after the first vaccine or placebo injection. TCRdb keeps only in-frame clones here, not all; method: immunoSEQ multiplex PCR. The sample has 200,000 to 300,000 clones; around 88% are singletons. V lost 2 bases, J lost 0 bases, and 17 bases lay in between. The length of the CDR3 is 18 residues. Germline CDR1 SNHLY, CDR2 FYNNEI. The genes are TRBV2 and TRBJ1-5; unclear D gene. The receptor was derived from a person aged 18-65 years who received the Ad26.COV2.S COVID-19 vaccine or a placebo. Sequences were derived from peripheral blood, sampled in a trial of Ad26.COV2.S vaccine versus placebo. The CDR3 bases are TGTGCCAGCAGTGAAACCGGACGGACGGGCATTAGCAATCAGCCCCAGCATTTT. It codes for CASSETGRTGISNQPQHF. Drawing the rest from reference TRBV2 and TRBJ1-5, the complete variable domain is EPEVTQTPSHQVTQMGQEVILRCVPISNHLYFYWYRQILGQKVEFLVSFYNNEISEKSEIFDDQFSVERPDGSNFTLKIRSTKLEDSAMYFCASSETGRTGISNQPQHFGDGTRLSIL.